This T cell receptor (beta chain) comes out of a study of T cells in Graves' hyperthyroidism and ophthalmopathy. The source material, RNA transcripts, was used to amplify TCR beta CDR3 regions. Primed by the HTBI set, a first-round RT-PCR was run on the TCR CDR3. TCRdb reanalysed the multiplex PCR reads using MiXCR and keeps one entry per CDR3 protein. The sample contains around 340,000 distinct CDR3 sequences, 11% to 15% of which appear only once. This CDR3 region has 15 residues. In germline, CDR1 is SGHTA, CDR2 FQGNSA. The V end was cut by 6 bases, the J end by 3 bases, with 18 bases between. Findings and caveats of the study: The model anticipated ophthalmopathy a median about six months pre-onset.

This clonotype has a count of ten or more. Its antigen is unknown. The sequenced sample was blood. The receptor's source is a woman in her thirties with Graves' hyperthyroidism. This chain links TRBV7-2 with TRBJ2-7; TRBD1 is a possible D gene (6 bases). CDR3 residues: CASSADRRAFYEQYF. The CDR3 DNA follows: TGTGCCAGCAGTGCCGACAGGCGTGCATTCTACGAGCAGTACTTC.